This TCR beta chain was recorded in a study of shared clonotypes between healthy human individuals. Study results and limitations: In a few donors, about 5% of naive CD4 clonotypes appeared in common.

Produced via immunoSEQ multiplex PCR; TCRdb's table is partial and in-frame only. The data show about 800,000 clones, with roughly 96% seen just once and less than 0.25% held by the top ten. Naive CD8 isolation took CD45RO-negative cells positively selected for CCR7 and excluded terminally differentiated effector memory CD45RA+ cells. Germline lookup yields CDR1 SGHTA and CDR2 FQGNSA. This CDR3 comprises 18 residues. Trimming shortened V by 4 bases and J by 5 bases, and 27 bases separated the two germline ends. Remarks on this clone: The antigen is unknown.

This clonotype was obtained from a man aged 25-40 years in good health. The rearrangement uses TRBV7-2 and TRBJ2-7, with D tentatively TRBD2 (6 bases). Sequenced input: naive CD8+ T cells sorted from blood. CDR3 DNA sequence: TGTGCCAGCAGCTCGAACCCCTTTGGACCGAGGACTAAGAACGAGCAGTACTTC. This translates into CASSSNPFGPRTKNEQYF. Combining the CDR3 with reference TRBV7-2 and TRBJ2-7 gives the whole variable domain GAGVSQSPSNKVTEKGKDVELRCDPISGHTALYWYRQSLGQGLEFLIYFQGNSAPDKSGLPSDRFSAERTGGSVSTLTIQRTQQEDSAVYLCASSSNPFGPRTKNEQYFGPGTRLTVT.